This paragraph reports one T cell receptor (beta chain). This clone was counted a few times. The clone's antigen remains unknown. Base qualities are not recorded, but no much larger clone differs from it by a single base. These data come from a study of T cell responses to AZD1222 COVID-19 vaccine (dated by TCRdb to the early 2020s). Turning to the overall study: Because spike-specific TCR depth and breadth did not differ between the two schedules, AZD1222 recipients who got a second dose at roughly 4 weeks were pooled with those who got a second dose at roughly 12 weeks. Enrollment into the trials was organized by age into subgroups of 18-55, 56-69 and 70-plus years, and those subgroups contained roughly 150, 30 and 60 TCR-sequenced participants, respectively. A total of under 250 trial participants underwent TCR sequencing, of whom about 210 had received two doses of AZD1222 and 26 had received two doses of the MenACWY control vaccine.

The CDR3 regions of human TCRbeta chains were analyzed by immunosequencing. Processing in the source paper ran as follows. TCRs in the repertoires were matched against a reference library of SARS-CoV-2-specific TCRs that had been generated with the MIRA antigen-specificity platform. Breadth was defined as the fraction of unique TCRs that were SARS-CoV-2-associated. Depth was defined as the fraction of total T cells that were SARS-CoV-2-associated. Using the MIRA data, each spike-specific TCR was mapped to the spike region that the TCR reacts to and placed in a CD4 or CD8 class. Log10-transformed breadth and depth values were compared by one-way ANOVA with Sidak's multiple comparisons tests. Not all clones reach the TCRdb copy of this immuneACCESS table, which keeps in-frame sequences only. Checked studies attribute under half of the gap to unresolved V genes and leave the rest unexplained. V and J calls and clone size follow that table, whereas D and trimming were derived from the DNA. The sample has 140,000 or so clones on record, around 89% of them singletons. The ten largest account for about 4.8% of the sample.

In the paper's terms, the time point label means: baseline before first vaccination. Vaccinee samples were obtained from the UK trials COV001 and COV002, which included a single-blind randomized controlled phase 2/3 trial of AZD1222 (ChAdOx1 nCoV-19) in healthy adults. Trial participant PBMC samples were collected at day 0 and day 28 after the second dose for TCRbeta chain sequencing. The germline V gene yields MGHRA for CDR1 and YSYEKL for CDR2. Here V drops 0 bases and J drops 3 bases, and the junction holds 6 bases not matched to any gene. The CDR3 starts with the cysteine, ends with the phenylalanine, and has 16 residues. The retained sequence is limited to the CDR3, 48 bases, with the frame set at the first base. Broad study findings and their caveats: Reportedly, almost half of the unique spike-specific TCRs recognized epitopes lying outside the regions that are mutated in the B.1.351 and B.1.1.7 variants. Most participants were white British and females outnumbered males, and the authors suggested that clonal diversity may have been underestimated. Spike-specific TCR breadth and depth rose significantly after two AZD1222 doses compared with day 0 and with MenACWY recipients. Because no samples from the day 14 peak response were available, repertoires could be characterized only after the peak T cell response. Only five or six AZD1222 recipients were SARS-CoV-2 seropositive at baseline, limiting conclusions about previously exposed vaccinees. In the small 56-69-year group, the increase in depth fell short of significance, most likely because of low power. Vaccine-associated CD4 TCRs spanned the whole spike protein, with dominant responses in regions 160-218 and 743-854.

Source: peripheral blood, taken on day 0 of AZD1222 vaccination. This TCR came from an adult in good health. Here the chain combines TRBV4-1 and TRBJ2-5; 8 junctional bases match TRBD1. CDR3 protein: CASSQDPQGAEETQYF. The DNA reads as follows: TGCGCCAGCAGCCAAGATCCCCAGGGGGCGGAAGAGACCCAGTACTTC.